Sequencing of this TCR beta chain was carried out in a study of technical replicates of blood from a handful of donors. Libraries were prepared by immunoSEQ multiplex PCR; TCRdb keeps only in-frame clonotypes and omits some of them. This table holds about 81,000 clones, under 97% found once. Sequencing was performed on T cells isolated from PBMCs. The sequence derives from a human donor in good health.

CDR3 sequence: CASSEATSNTGELFF. The CDR3 nucleotides are TGTGCCAGCAGTGAAGCGACTTCGAACACCGGGGAGCTGTTTTTT. The chain combines TRBV2 with TRBJ2-2; D is unclear. The ends were cut back, 0 bases at V and 0 bases at J, with 5 bases in the middle. CDR3 length: 15 residues. The germline CDR1 and CDR2 sequences are SNHLY and FYNNEI.